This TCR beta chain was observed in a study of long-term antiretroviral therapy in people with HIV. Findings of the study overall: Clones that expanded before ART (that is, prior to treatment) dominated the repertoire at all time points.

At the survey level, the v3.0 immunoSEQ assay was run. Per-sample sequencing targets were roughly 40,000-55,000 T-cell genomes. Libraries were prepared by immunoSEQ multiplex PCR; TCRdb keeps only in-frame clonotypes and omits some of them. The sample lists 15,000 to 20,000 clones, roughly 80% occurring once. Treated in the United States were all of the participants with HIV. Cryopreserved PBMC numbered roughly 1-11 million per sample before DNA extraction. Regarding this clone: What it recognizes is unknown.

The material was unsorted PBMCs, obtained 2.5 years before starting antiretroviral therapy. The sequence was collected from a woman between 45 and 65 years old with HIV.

The CDR3: CAWSSGTRNTEAFF. The CDR3 nucleotides read TGTGCCTGGAGTTCCGGGACGAGGAACACTGAAGCTTTCTTT. V is TRBV30 and J is TRBJ1-1; weak D call: TRBD1 (5 bases). Trimming cost V 2 bases and J 1 base, with 11 bases left between them. The CDR3 has 14 amino acids. CDR1 GTSNPN and CDR2 SVGIG come from the germline V gene (reference sequence).